This T cell receptor beta chain was profiled in a study of shared clonotypes between healthy human individuals. General observations from the study: The low donor count limited represented genetic and exposure-history diversity. Generation probabilities were higher for clonotypes shared across all four sorted-subset donors than for unshared ones.

Each subset's genomic DNA was shared equally among a number of immunoSEQ plates. TCRdb's copy holds only in-frame clones and misses some; the assay was immunoSEQ multiplex PCR. The data show over 800,000 clones, 85% to 95% seen once. Remarks on this clone: No antigen is known for it.

It was CD45RO-negative cells, positively selected for CCR7, that made up naive CD8 cells, with terminally differentiated effector memory CD45RA+ cells excluded. The donors, healthy adults who were HIV-negative, had experienced no recent acute infections or vaccinations. This TCR was sampled from a man younger than 45 in good health. Sequenced material: naive CD8+ T cells sorted from blood.

CDR3 bases: TGTGCCAGCACAACCGGGACAGGGAACACAGATACGCAGTATTTT. Its protein is CASTTGTGNTDTQYF. V usage is TRBV2 and J usage is TRBJ2-3, with TRBD1 identical over 9 bases. The CDR3 extends over 15 amino acids. V lost 7 bases and J lost 2; bases outside the gene matches: 7. Germline assignment: CDR1 SNHLY and CDR2 FYNNEI.